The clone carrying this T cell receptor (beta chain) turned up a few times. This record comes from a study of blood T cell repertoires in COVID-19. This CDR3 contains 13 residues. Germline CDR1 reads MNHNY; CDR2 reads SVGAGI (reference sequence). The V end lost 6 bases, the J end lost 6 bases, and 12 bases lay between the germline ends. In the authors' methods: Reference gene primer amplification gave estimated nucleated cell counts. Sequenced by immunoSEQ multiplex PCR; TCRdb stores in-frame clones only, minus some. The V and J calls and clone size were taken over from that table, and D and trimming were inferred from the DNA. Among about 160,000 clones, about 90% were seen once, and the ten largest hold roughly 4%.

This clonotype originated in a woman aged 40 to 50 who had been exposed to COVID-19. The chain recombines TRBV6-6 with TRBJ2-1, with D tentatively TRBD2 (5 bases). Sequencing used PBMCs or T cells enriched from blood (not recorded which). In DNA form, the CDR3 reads TGTGCCAGCAGAACCCCGAGGGCCAATGAGCAGTTCTTC. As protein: CASRTPRANEQFF.